This T cell receptor (beta chain) was identified in a study of chemoradiotherapy in HPV16-positive cancers. For the study at large: Candidate HPV-specific T-cell clones and common TCR motifs came from functional assays in a couple of HPV16-positive patients. Study-level points and caveats: Only two HPV16-positive patients supplied the functional HPV-specificity definition. In HPV16-positive patients, HPV-responsive T-cell expansion tracked better recurrence-free survival. Candidate HPV-specific clones and E7-related TCR motifs grew in tumor during treatment.

This CDR3 is built from 15 residues. Deletions cut 6 bases from V and 1 base from J, with 15 bases between. Germline loops: CDR1 MNHNS, CDR2 SASEGT. Only in-frame clones appear in the TCRdb table, and some are missing; sequencing was by immunoSEQ multiplex PCR. The repertoire holds about 20,000 clones, with around 90% as singletons. For this clone: Its cognate antigen is unknown.

The TCR comes from a human donor with HPV-associated anogenital cancer. The chain is built from TRBV6-1 and TRBJ1-1; tentative D call: TRBD1 (6 bases). Sequenced material: blood, taken from a patient who underwent chemoradiotherapy. Written as DNA, the CDR3 is TGTGCCAGCAGCCAATACAGGGCGACGAACACTGAAGCTTTCTTT. Amino acid sequence: CASSQYRATNTEAFF.